Below are 27 T cell receptor beta chains sequenced from a single sample in a study of blood T cell repertoires in COVID-19. Repertoires were generated with immunoSEQ multiplex PCR, while TCRdb's copy carries only in-frame clones and drops some. The sample consists of about 65,000 clones, 70% to 85% of them appearing once. The sequencing input was peripheral blood. These receptors all stem from a human donor in a cohort sampled during active COVID-19.

This clone turned up a few times. This chain connects TRBV6-4 to TRBJ2-3, with 10 bases that match TRBD1. The CDR3 loop spans 15 amino acids. V shed 2 bases and J 2 bases; nucleotides not matched to a gene: 1. In germline, CDR1 is MRHNA, CDR2 SNTAGT. The chain's CDR3 is CASSDGTGDTDTQYF. The CDR3 coding sequence is TGTGCCAGCAGTGACGGGACAGGGGACACAGATACGCAGTATTTT.

The gene calls are TRBV18 and TRBJ2-3; D perhaps matches TRBD2 (6 bases). Trimming shortened V by 5 bases and J by 1 base, and 13 bases separated the two germline ends. Germline V lookup: CDR1 KGHSH, CDR2 LQKENI. The CDR3 extends over 15 amino acids. The CDR3 nucleotides are TGTGCCAGCTCAGGGGGGACGGGCGGCACAGATACGCAGTATTTT. Residues: CASSGGTGGTDTQYF.

This rearrangement joins TRBV5-1 to TRBJ2-2; TRBD1 matches 7 bases. The germline V gene encodes CDR1 SGHRS and CDR2 YFSETQ. V was pared by 3 bases and J by 4 bases, with 6 bases of the junction left unmatched. This CDR3 spans 15 amino acids. CDR3 protein: CASSYRGGSTGELFF. Written as DNA, the CDR3 is TGCGCCAGCAGCTACAGGGGCGGAAGCACCGGGGAGCTGTTTTTT.

The chain is built from TRBV2 and TRBJ2-7; D gene uncertain. The CDR3 sequence is 14 residues long. Trimming shortened V by 5 bases and J by 1 base, and 12 bases separated the two germline ends. Germline V gives CDR1 SNHLY, CDR2 FYNNEI. The CDR3 loop is CASSQDPLSYEQYF. The CDR3 bases are TGTGCCAGCAGTCAGGATCCTCTTTCCTACGAGCAGTACTTC.

This sequence joins TRBV12-3 or TRBV12-4 and TRBJ1-1, with D maybe TRBD1 (5 bases). V was clipped by 11 bases and J by 1 base, with 11 bases between them. The CDR3 covers 12 residues. The CDR3 region is CASVGGNTEAFF. CDR3 DNA sequence: TGTGCCTCTGTCGGGGGGAACACTGAAGCTTTCTTT.

The J gene is TRBJ2-7, the V gene TRBV15, with D possibly matching TRBD2 (5 bases). This CDR3 region has 15 residues. Germline V gene sequence: CDR1 LNHNV, CDR2 YYDKDF (reference sequence). The ends were cut back, 2 bases at V and 7 bases at J, with 18 bases in the middle. DNA of the CDR3: TGTGCCACCAGCAGATTAAGTGCGGGTGTAAGGGAGCAGTACTTC. Amino acid sequence: CATSRLSAGVREQYF.

The chain employs TRBV3-1 (or the pseudogene TRBV3-2) and TRBJ1-1; 7 bases map to TRBD1. The ends lost 7 bases at V and 3 bases at J; junction bases unmatched: 8. Germline CDR1 reads LGHDT; CDR2 reads YNNKEL (reference sequence). This CDR3 contains 14 residues. The CDR3 here is CASTTGSGYTEAFF. The DNA of the CDR3 is TGTGCCAGCACGACAGGGTCAGGTTACACTGAAGCTTTCTTT.

This clone was picked up a small number of times. The CDR3 reads CASSWTANTEAFF. DNA for the CDR3: TGTGCCAGCAGTTGGACAGCGAACACTGAAGCTTTCTTT. The chain recombines TRBV27 with TRBJ1-1, with D maybe TRBD1 (6 bases). Germline V lookup: CDR1 MNHEY, CDR2 SMNVEV (reference sequence). The CDR3 totals 13 residues. The germline V and J ends were trimmed by 4 bases and 1 base, with 7 bases remaining between them.

The chain employs TRBV28 and TRBJ2-3; 8 bases agree with TRBD1. CDR1 is MDHEN, CDR2 SYDVKM, per germline. This CDR3 has 16 residues. The junction had 12 bases not matched to a gene; V was cut back by 10 bases and J by 0 bases. Written as DNA, the CDR3 is TGTGCCACCCAAAAACCGGGACAGGCTAGCACAGATACGCAGTATTTT. Protein: CATQKPGQASTDTQYF. Together with reference TRBV28 and TRBJ2-3, the CDR3 gives the full variable domain: DVKVTQSSRYLVKRTGEKVFLECVQDMDHENMFWYRQDPGLGLRLIYFSYDVKMKEKGDIPEGYSVSREKKERFSLILESASTNQTSMYLCATQKPGQASTDTQYFGPGTRLTVL.

This clone was counted only a few times. The chain is built from TRBV4-1 and TRBJ1-5, with 8 bases matching TRBD1. Germline-derived CDR1 and CDR2 are MGHRA and YSYEKL. The CDR3 is made up of 17 amino acids. V shed 0 bases and J 4 bases; nucleotides not matched to a gene: 8. The CDR3 sequence is CASSQDWQGARNQPQHF. As DNA, the CDR3 is TGCGCCAGCAGCCAAGATTGGCAGGGGGCGCGAAATCAGCCCCAGCATTTT.

The chain employs TRBV19 and TRBJ1-5, with TRBD1 matching over 7 bases. The J segment lost 3 bases and the V segment lost 6 bases, leaving 8 bases of the junction unmatched. Looked up from germline, CDR1 is LNHDA and CDR2 is SQIVND (reference sequence). The CDR3 spans 15 residues. CDR3 sequence: CASRPGQYYNQPQHF. The CDR3 bases are TGTGCCAGTAGGCCGGGACAGTATTACAATCAGCCCCAGCATTTT.

J is TRBJ1-5 and V is TRBV19; D gene uncertain. Germline CDR1 LNHDA, CDR2 SQIVND (reference sequence). This CDR3 has 17 residues. V was cut by 6 bases and J by 6 bases, with 24 bases left in between. This chain's CDR3 is CASRITMRVGGGQPQHF. The CDR3, as DNA: TGTGCCAGTAGAATCACCATGCGGGTTGGCGGTGGTCAGCCCCAGCATTTT. Together with reference TRBV19 and TRBJ1-5, the CDR3 gives the full variable domain: DGGITQSPKYLFRKEGQNVTLSCEQNLNHDAMYWYRQDPGQGLRLIYYSQIVNDFQKGDIAEGYSVSREKKESFPLTVTSAQKNPTAFYLCASRITMRVGGGQPQHFGDGTRLSIL.

The gene calls are TRBV7-2 and TRBJ2-3; 13 nucleotides align to TRBD2. Per germline, CDR1 SGHTA and CDR2 FQGNSA. J lost 3 bases, V lost 3 bases, and 9 bases had no gene match. The CDR3 contains 18 residues. DNA for the CDR3: TGTGCCAGCAGCTTCCAGCCGGGACTAGCGGGGCAGACAGATACGCAGTATTTT. Its translation: CASSFQPGLAGQTDTQYF.

V and J are TRBV11-2 and TRBJ2-2; TRBD2 matches 12 bases. After removal of 0 bases from V and 6 bases from J, the junction contained 8 bases not matched to a gene. The CDR3 extends over 18 amino acids. The germline V gene has CDR1 SGHAT and CDR2 FQNNGV. DNA for the CDR3: TGTGCCAGCAGCTTAGATTCAAGACTAGCGGGGGTTTCCGGGGAGCTGTTTTTT. It specifies CASSLDSRLAGVSGELFF.

This chain links TRBV28 with TRBJ1-2; D is unclear. This CDR3 is built from 15 residues. V lost 6 bases to trimming and J lost 6 bases, with 20 bases between them. CDR1 and CDR2 (germline): MDHEN, SYDVKM. CDR3 in amino acids: CASSLRRVWANGYTF. CDR3 sequence (DNA): TGTGCCAGCAGCCTACGGCGGGTTTGGGCTAATGGCTACACCTTC.

The V gene is TRBV4-1, the J gene TRBJ1-5; the D is unclear. The CDR3 totals 16 residues. Germline V gives CDR1 MGHRA, CDR2 YSYEKL. V lost 0 bases and J 4 bases, leaving 13 bases between the germline ends. In DNA, the CDR3 is TGCGCCAGCAGCCAAGAACCCGGGAATCGGAATCAGCCCCAGCATTTT. This gives the protein CASSQEPGNRNQPQHF.

The rearrangement links TRBV13 to TRBJ2-7; TRBD2 agrees at 9 bases. The CDR3 length is 16 residues. Trimming cost V 1 base and J 0 bases; bases outside gene matches: 4. The V gene's germline CDR1 is PRHDT and CDR2 FYEKMQ (reference sequence). The CDR3 DNA is TGTGCCAGCAGCTTAGTTGGCGGGGGGGTCTCCTACGAGCAGTACTTC. Protein: CASSLVGGGVSYEQYF.

The gene calls are TRBV11-3 and TRBJ1-1, with a tentative D call TRBD1 (6 bases). This CDR3 has 15 amino acids. The V end was cut by 2 bases, the J end by 7 bases, with 17 bases between. The germline V gene encodes CDR1 SGHNT and CDR2 YENEEA. CDR3 protein: CASSLLGGGEVEAFF. As DNA, the CDR3 is TGTGCCAGCAGCTTATTGGGAGGGGGTGAGGTTGAAGCTTTCTTT.

This sequence joins TRBV5-1 and TRBJ2-1; D tentatively reads TRBD1 or TRBD2 (6 bases each). Trimming removed 4 bases from V and 7 bases from J, with 24 bases in between. Germline V CDR1 and CDR2: SGHRS, YFSETQ. The CDR3 extends over 17 amino acids. The CDR3 sequence: CASSLGGQSYLANEQFF. The DNA of the CDR3 is TGCGCCAGCAGCCTGGGGGGACAATCCTACCTGGCAAATGAGCAGTTCTTC. The entire variable domain, with the rest obtained from reference TRBV5-1 and TRBJ2-1, is as follows: KAGVTQTPRYLIKTRGQQVTLSCSPISGHRSVSWYQQTPGQGLQFLFEYFSETQRNKGNFPGRFSGRQFSNSRSEMNVSTLELGDSALYLCASSLGGQSYLANEQFFGPGTRLTVL.

The J gene is TRBJ2-2, the V gene TRBV7-9, with no clear D. Trimming pared 11 bases from V and 0 bases from J, leaving 4 bases between. Germline V gene sequence: CDR1 SEHNR, CDR2 FQNEAQ (reference sequence). The CDR3 contains 11 residues. The CDR3 region is CAGPNTGELFF. CDR3 nucleotide sequence: TGTGCCGGCCCGAACACCGGGGAGCTGTTTTTT.

The rearrangement joins TRBV12-3 or TRBV12-4 to TRBJ1-2; D is possibly TRBD1 (6 bases). The germline V and J ends were trimmed by 6 bases and 4 bases, with 12 bases remaining between them. This CDR3 contains 13 residues. In DNA form, the CDR3 reads TGTGCCAGCAGCTCGGACAGAGCCTATGGCTACACCTTC. The encoded protein is CASSSDRAYGYTF.

CDR3 DNA sequence: TGTGCCAGCAGCTTAGCGGCTAGCGGGGGGGCCTTCGGCCAGTTCTTC. It translates to CASSLAASGGAFGQFF. This chain links TRBV7-2 with TRBJ2-1, with 12 bases identical to TRBD2. V shed 0 bases and J 13 bases; nucleotides not matched to a gene: 10. This CDR3 spans 16 amino acids. From germline, CDR1 is SGHTA and CDR2 FQGNSA.

This sequence joins TRBV5-4 and TRBJ2-1; unclear D gene. The V end was cut by 4 bases, the J end by 3 bases, with 11 bases between. The germline CDR1 and CDR2 sequences are SGHNT and YYREEE (reference sequence). The CDR3 runs to 14 residues. CDR3 coding DNA: TGTGCCAGCAGCCCTACTATTAGCTACAATGAGCAGTTCTTC. This encodes CASSPTISYNEQFF.

Turning to this clone: One junction end does not reproduce the germline sequence, and a read error may be involved. The rearrangement links TRBV14 to TRBJ2-2, with a possible D match to TRBD2 (5 bases). Per the germline V gene, CDR1 is SGHDN and CDR2 is FVKESK. The CDR3 runs 13 residues. The CDR3 region is CASSQDLFGKLFF. CDR3 DNA: TGTGCCAGCAGCCAAGATCTATTCGGGAAGCTGTTTTTT.

This clone was seen once. V gene TRBV18 combines with J gene TRBJ2-5; 9 bases line up with TRBD2. Germline V lookup: CDR1 KGHSH, CDR2 LQKENI. The CDR3 sequence is 18 residues long. The trim removed 4 bases at V and 4 bases at J, leaving 16 bases unmatched. This CDR3 reads CASSQIGTSGGKLETQYF. CDR3 DNA sequence: TGTGCCAGCTCACAAATCGGGACCAGCGGGGGGAAATTAGAGACCCAGTACTTC.

The chain links TRBV5-4 to TRBJ2-7; 9 positions agree with TRBD1. This CDR3 is built from 15 residues. CDR1 and CDR2 (germline): SGHNT, YYREEE (reference sequence). J lost 5 bases, V lost 2 bases, and 8 bases had no gene match. The CDR3 here is CASSLPGQGHHEQYF. In DNA, the CDR3 is TGTGCCAGCAGCTTACCGGGACAGGGTCACCACGAGCAGTACTTC. Full variable domain (missing parts from reference TRBV5-4 and TRBJ2-7): ETGVTQSPTHLIKTRGQQVTLRCSSQSGHNTVSWYQQALGQGPQFIFQYYREEENGRGNFPPRFSGLQFPNYSSELNVNALELDDSALYLCASSLPGQGHHEQYFGPGTRLTVT.

The chain combines TRBV6-2 or TRBV6-3 with TRBJ2-2; 7 bases map to TRBD1. The CDR3 is made up of 16 amino acids. V shed 5 bases and J 2 bases; nucleotides not matched to a gene: 8. Germline V gene data show CDR1 as MNHEY and CDR2 as SVGEGT. The CDR3 nucleotides are TGTGCCAGCAGTAATCCGGGACAGACAAACACCGGGGAGCTGTTTTTT. Translation gives CASSNPGQTNTGELFF.